Presented here are 21 T cell receptor beta chains from one specimen sequenced in a study of cytomegalovirus exposure and HLA in healthy donors. PCR amplification relied on 60 Vbeta primers (plus 13 Jbeta primers). The table came from immunoSEQ multiplex PCR; TCRdb's copy has only in-frame clones and leaves some out. This sample has some 120,000 clones, with about 79% found just once. The sequencing input was PBMCs. These receptors all come from a human donor in good health.

A few counts support this clone. The rearrangement links TRBV5-4 to TRBJ2-3; D unclear. The ends were cut back, 0 bases at V and 0 bases at J, with 5 bases in the middle. The CDR3 loop spans 14 amino acids. CDR1 is SGHNT and CDR2 is YYREEE in the germline V gene (reference sequence). CDR3 DNA: TGTGCCAGCAGCTTGGGCGTAAGCACAGATACGCAGTATTTT. This translates into CASSLGVSTDTQYF.

This clone was picked up a small number of times. The rearrangement uses TRBV18 and TRBJ1-5; perhaps TRBD1 as D (6 bases). Germline V gene data show CDR1 as KGHSH and CDR2 as LQKENI. This CDR3 spans 14 amino acids. V lost 3 bases and J lost 4, with 10 bases in between. The CDR3 DNA reads as TGTGCCAGCTCACCGACAGGACCTAATCAGCCCCAGCATTTT. It codes for CASSPTGPNQPQHF.

The rearrangement links TRBV27 to TRBJ1-1; the match to TRBD1 covers 9 bases. From germline, CDR1 is MNHEY and CDR2 SMNVEV (reference sequence). The CDR3 totals 16 residues. Losses at the gene ends were 5 bases for V and 6 bases for J; bases not matched to a gene: 13. CDR3 loop: CASSDPGQGRGAEAFF. DNA of the CDR3: TGTGCCAGCAGTGATCCTGGACAGGGGAGAGGCGCTGAAGCTTTCTTT.

This chain joins TRBV27 and TRBJ2-1, with a possible D match to TRBD1 (5 bases). The CDR3 sequence is 15 residues long. Trimming stripped 3 bases from V and 9 bases from J, with 18 bases between. Germline V CDR1 and CDR2: MNHEY, SMNVEV (reference sequence). CDR3 protein: CASSFQRQLVGEQFF. The CDR3 nucleotides read TGTGCCAGCAGTTTCCAACGACAGTTAGTCGGTGAGCAGTTCTTC.

The chain recombines TRBV9 with TRBJ1-1, with D perhaps TRBD1 (6 bases). CDR1 and CDR2 from the germline V gene are SGDLS and YYNGEE. This CDR3 has 13 residues. The V end lost 3 bases, the J end lost 8 bases, and 14 bases lay between the germline ends. CDR3 nucleotide sequence: TGTGCCAGCAGCGAAATAATCGGACAGGAAGCTTTCTTT. Residues: CASSEIIGQEAFF.

CDR3 nucleotide sequence: TGTGCCAGCAGTGCCCTACAGGGGAAGCAGTTCTTC. Its translation: CASSALQGKQFF. The J gene is TRBJ2-1, the V gene TRBV25-1, with 7 bases fitting TRBD1. This CDR3 is built from 12 residues. Germline V CDR1 and CDR2: MGHDK, SYGVNS. V shed 4 bases and J 11 bases; nucleotides not matched to a gene: 5.

The chain is built from TRBV5-6 and TRBJ1-1; the match to TRBD1 covers 10 bases. The length of the CDR3 is 16 residues. Germline trimming cut 3 bases from V and 0 bases from J; bases unmatched to any gene: 5. Germline CDR1 reads SGHDT; CDR2 reads YYEEEE. The CDR3 nucleotides are TGTGCCAGCAGCTCCGGGACAGGGGATATGAACACTGAAGCTTTCTTT. It yields the protein CASSSGTGDMNTEAFF. The full variable domain, its missing parts supplied by reference TRBV5-6 and TRBJ1-1, is DAGVTQSPTHLIKTRGQQVTLRCSPKSGHDTVSWYQQALGQGPQFIFQYYEEEERQRGNFPDRFSGHQFPNYSSELNVNALLLGDSALYLCASSSGTGDMNTEAFFGQGTRLTVV.

The chain combines TRBV2 with TRBJ1-2; D call uncertain. Germline loops: CDR1 SNHLY, CDR2 FYNNEI. V was clipped by 3 bases and J by 13 bases, with 12 bases between them. The CDR3 is made up of 11 amino acids. This CDR3 reads CASSDLDWRTF. The CDR3 DNA reads TGTGCCAGCAGTGACCTGGACTGGCGCACCTTC. The variable domain in full, with the rest retrieved from reference TRBV2 and TRBJ1-2, is EPEVTQTPSHQVTQMGQEVILRCVPISNHLYFYWYRQILGQKVEFLVSFYNNEISEKSEIFDDQFSVERPDGSNFTLKIRSTKLEDSAMYFCASSDLDWRTFGSGTRLTVV.

This clone was counted a few times. The V and J genes are TRBV5-1 and TRBJ2-3; D remains ambiguous. The V and J ends lost 2 bases and 0 bases respectively, with 10 bases between them. The germline V gene has CDR1 SGHRS and CDR2 YFSETQ. This CDR3 comprises 15 residues. The CDR3 loop is CASSLTGRSTDTQYF. CDR3 DNA sequence: TGCGCCAGCAGCTTAACGGGTAGAAGCACAGATACGCAGTATTTT.

This clone was seen only a few times. This chain uses TRBV27 with TRBJ2-3, with a tentative D call TRBD2 (6 bases). The CDR3 is 14 amino acids. Deletions cut 5 bases from V and 6 bases from J, with 15 bases between. Looked up from germline, CDR1 is MNHEY and CDR2 is SMNVEV (reference sequence). The CDR3 nucleotides are TGTGCCAGCAGTCCCCGGGACTTAGCCGATACGCAGTATTTT. Its translation: CASSPRDLADTQYF.

V gene TRBV10-1 combines with J gene TRBJ2-1, with 10 bases lining up with TRBD1. The V gene end was trimmed by 1 base and the J gene end by 5 bases; junction bases not matched to a gene: 5. The germline CDR1 and CDR2 sequences are WNHNN and SYGVQD (reference sequence). CDR3 length equals 16 residues. CDR3 coding DNA: TGCGCCAGCAGTGAGTGGGGGACAGGGGCCCACAATGAGCAGTTCTTC. It codes for CASSEWGTGAHNEQFF.

The V gene is TRBV27, the J gene TRBJ2-5; TRBD2 matches at 11 bases. Germline V lookup: CDR1 MNHEY, CDR2 SMNVEV (reference sequence). The CDR3 loop spans 15 amino acids. After removal of 2 bases from V and 5 bases from J, the junction contained 4 bases not matched to a gene. The chain's CDR3 is CASSLLAGGWETQYF. CDR3 DNA: TGTGCCAGCAGTTTACTAGCGGGAGGCTGGGAGACCCAGTACTTC.

The genes are TRBV7-9 and TRBJ1-2; D not resolved. The germline gives CDR1 SEHNR, CDR2 FQNEAQ (reference sequence). V lost 2 bases to trimming and J lost 4 bases, with 5 bases between them. The CDR3 is made up of 12 amino acids. CDR3 nucleotide sequence: TGTGCCAGCAGCTTACGGGTCTATGGCTACACCTTC. As protein: CASSLRVYGYTF.

The rearrangement links TRBV27 to TRBJ2-5, with D perhaps matching TRBD1 (5 bases). The CDR3 is made up of 12 amino acids. Per the germline V gene, CDR1 is MNHEY and CDR2 is SMNVEV (reference sequence). V gave up 6 bases and J gave up 3 bases, with 8 bases separating them. CDR3 protein: CASRVQEETQYF. CDR3 sequence (DNA): TGTGCCAGCAGGGTACAGGAAGAGACCCAGTACTTC.

The CDR3 loop reads CASSERQGSYGYTF. Here the CDR3 DNA reads TGTGCCAGCAGCGAAAGACAGGGGAGCTATGGCTACACCTTC. The chain is built from TRBV11-2 and TRBJ1-2, with 8 bases aligning to TRBD1. Losses at the gene ends were 5 bases for V and 4 bases for J; bases not matched to a gene: 6. CDR3 length: 14 amino acids. The germline gives CDR1 SGHAT, CDR2 FQNNGV.

This chain connects TRBV29-1 to TRBJ2-3, with 7 positions matching TRBD1. Germline V gene sequence: CDR1 SQVTM, CDR2 ANQGSEA. The CDR3 totals 13 residues. After removal of 7 bases from V and 2 bases from J, the junction contained 6 bases not matched to a gene. The DNA of the CDR3 is TGCAGCGCCTGGACAGGACTCACAGATACGCAGTATTTT. This sequence encodes CSAWTGLTDTQYF.

This chain links TRBV28 with TRBJ2-7; 10 bases line up with TRBD1. Losses at the gene ends were 4 bases for V and 7 bases for J; bases not matched to a gene: 10. The CDR3 loop spans 15 amino acids. Germline V gene data show CDR1 as MDHEN and CDR2 as SYDVKM. In DNA, the CDR3 is TGTGCCAGCAGTTCCACCGGGACAGGGGCGCGAGAGCAGTACTTC. Translating it yields CASSSTGTGAREQYF.

This clone appeared a few times. The CDR3 protein is CASSLYGTSLGEQFF. CDR3 DNA sequence: TGTGCCAGCAGTTTATACGGGACTAGCTTGGGTGAGCAGTTCTTC. The chain links TRBV28 to TRBJ2-1; 9 bases map to TRBD2. The CDR3 contains 15 residues. The trim removed 1 base at V and 9 bases at J, leaving 7 bases unmatched. Germline-derived CDR1 and CDR2 are MDHEN and SYDVKM.

The genes are TRBV4-1 and TRBJ2-7, with TRBD2 matching over 8 bases. Germline CDR1 and CDR2: MGHRA and YSYEKL. The CDR3 consists of 16 residues. J lost 4 bases, V lost 0 bases, and 8 bases had no gene match. The DNA for the CDR3 is TGCGCCAGCAGCCAAGATCCGGGGGGGTTTGAGTACGAGCAGTACTTC. Its translation is CASSQDPGGFEYEQYF.

This chain connects TRBV9 to TRBJ2-3, with D possibly matching TRBD2 (5 bases). V gave up 3 bases and J gave up 4 bases, with 9 bases separating them. CDR3 length equals 13 residues. The germline V gene has CDR1 SGDLS and CDR2 YYNGEE. CDR3 sequence: CASSDTAADTQYF. In nucleotides, the CDR3 is TGTGCCAGCAGCGATACAGCGGCAGATACGCAGTATTTT.

The chain couples TRBV6-1 to TRBJ2-5; D uncertain. CDR3 length: 16 residues. Germline V CDR1 and CDR2: MNHNS, SASEGT. Between the trimmed V and J ends, which lost 2 bases and 0 bases, there was a span of 13 bases. DNA for the CDR3: TGTGCCAGCAGTGAAATAGTTTCCATAAACCAAGAGACCCAGTACTTC. Protein sequence: CASSEIVSINQETQYF.